This T cell receptor beta chain was recovered during a study of T-cell memory formation after mild COVID-19. This clonotype was observed a handful of times. MiXCR was run by TCRdb on the 5' RACE reads, yielding one entry per CDR3 protein. The data contain a few hundred thousand distinct CDR3 sequences, around 21% of them singletons. This CDR3 spans 14 amino acids. Trimming cost V 3 bases and J 4 bases, with 13 bases left between them. Germline V gene data show CDR1 as SGHKS and CDR2 as YYEKEE (reference sequence). The sequence derives from an adult woman who had mild COVID-19 (a few samples of this study predate the infection). Cell type and time point are not known. The sample comprised PBMCs or a T cell subset sorted from them (not recorded which). The chain joins TRBV5-5 to TRBJ1-2; tentatively, D is TRBD1 (6 bases). The CDR3: CASSSRQEGYGYTF. Written as DNA, the CDR3 is TGTGCCAGCAGCTCTAGACAGGAGGGCTATGGCTACACCTTC.